Listed below are T cell receptor beta chains from one sample, sequenced in a study of shared clonotypes between healthy human individuals. The protocol was immunoSEQ multiplex PCR, while the TCRdb copy is restricted to in-frame clones and leaves out a portion. The sample includes 2 million to 3 million clones, over 85% of them seen just once. The sequencing sample was made of naive CD4+ T cells from PBMCs. The source is a man aged 18 to 29 in good health. Some clones in this sample may be carry-over from other donors' samples. Each CDR3 is given with its conserved first and last residue. A D gene is named only where the DNA matches it firmly. Clone sizes are given selectively: once, few, many, or a class where the clone is expanded.

>.|.|TRBV5-1|TRBJ2-7
TGCGCCAGCAGCTTGGATGGGGCGCGAGCATCCTACGAGCAGTACTTC
CASSLDGARASYEQYF
>.|.|TRBV2|TRBJ2-5
TGTGCCAGCAGTGGCAGGGGCCGAGAGACCCAGTACTTC
CASSGRGRETQYF
>.|.|TRBV4-1|TRBJ1-6
TGCGCCAGCAGCCAAGGTCCGGGGAGCTCCTATAATTCACCCCTCCACTTT
CASSQGPGSSYNSPLHF
>TRBD2|.|TRBV15|TRBJ2-1
TGTGCCACCACCCCGACTAGCGGGATTGGCAATGAGCAGTTCTTC
CATTPTSGIGNEQFF
>.|.|TRBV15|TRBJ1-2
TGTGCCACCAGCAGAGACGTTGGAGCTAACTATGGCTACACCTTC
CATSRDVGANYGYTF
>TRBD2|once|TRBV7-2|TRBJ2-3
TGTGCCAGCAGTCTAACCGGGACTAGCGAATTGACGCAGTATTTT
CASSLTGTSELTQYF
>TRBD2|.|TRBV7-2|TRBJ2-1
TGTGCCAGCAGGCCCCCGGGGGGAGCGGGAGTTTGGGAGCAGTTCTTC
CASRPPGGAGVWEQFF
>.|.|TRBV7-3|TRBJ2-2
TGTGCCAGCAGCTCTAGACAGGCCACCGGGGAGCTGTTTTTT
CASSSRQATGELFF
>TRBD2|.|TRBV28|TRBJ2-7
TGTGCCAGCACTTCGGGGGGAACCTACGAGCAGTACTTC
CASTSGGTYEQYF
>.|.|TRBV29-1|TRBJ2-7
TGCAGCGTTAGGGGTTCTGTCCAGGGGGGGGAGCAGTACTTC
CSVRGSVQGGEQYF
>TRBD1|once|TRBV19|TRBJ1-5
TGTGCCAGTAGTTGGGACAGGGGGCGATGGGGCAATCAGCCCCAGCATTTT
CASSWDRGRWGNQPQHF
>.|.|TRBV7-9|TRBJ1-5
TGTGCCAGCAGCTCGTATAGCAATCAGCCCCAGCATTTT
CASSSYSNQPQHF
>.|once|TRBV5-1|TRBJ2-5
TGCGCCAGCAGCTCACTTACGGGACTCCAAGAGACCCAGTACTTC
CASSSLTGLQETQYF
>.|.|TRBV5-6|TRBJ2-3
TGTGCCAGCAGCTTGATTGTCCCCCAGGCCCCGACAGATACGCAGTATTTT
CASSLIVPQAPTDTQYF
>TRBD1|.|TRBV28|TRBJ1-2
TGTGCCACGGGACAGAACTATGGCTACACCTTC
CATGQNYGYTF
>.|.|TRBV7-2|TRBJ2-2
TGTGCCAGCAGCTTAGTCCCTCGTAACACCGGGGAGCTGTTTTTT
CASSLVPRNTGELFF
>.|.|TRBV29-1|TRBJ2-3
TGCAGCGTCCCCAGGGGGGACACAGATACGCAGTATTTT
CSVPRGDTDTQYF
>.|few|TRBV7-9|TRBJ1-1
TGTGCCAGCAGCTTCTCTTGGGGAAACACTGAAGCTTTCTTT
CASSFSWGNTEAFF
>TRBD2|.|TRBV4-2|TRBJ2-3
TGTGCCAGCAGCCAAAAAGTCGGGGAACTAGCGGGAGTTCCAGATACGCAGTATTTT
CASSQKVGELAGVPDTQYF
>TRBD2|.|TRBV2|TRBJ2-7
TGTGCCAGCGGGGGGACTAGCGGGCGCCGGGGCGAGCAGTACTTC
CASGGTSGRRGEQYF
>TRBD1|.|TRBV5-8|TRBJ1-1
TGTGCCAGCAGCTCTGGGACAGCCCTACGTAGAAACACTGAAGCTTTCTTT
CASSSGTALRRNTEAFF
>TRBD2|few|TRBV5-1|TRBJ2-7
TGCGCCAGCGCCGGGACTAGCGGGAACTACGAGCAGTACTTC
CASAGTSGNYEQYF
>.|once|TRBV5-5|TRBJ2-1
TGTGCCAGCAGCCTCAGACAAAGCTCCTACAATGAGCAGTTCTTC
CASSLRQSSYNEQFF
>.|.|TRBV7-8|TRBJ2-5
TGTGCCAGCAGCTTAGGCCCGGGAACCCAGTACTTC
CASSLGPGTQYF
>.|.|TRBV5-1|TRBJ2-1
TGCGCCAGCAGCTTGGAAGGCTCCTACAATGAGCAGTTCTTC
CASSLEGSYNEQFF
>.|.|TRBV7-9|TRBJ2-6
TGTGCCAGCAGCCCGAGGGTGGTACACTCTGGGGCCAACGTCCTGACTTTC
CASSPRVVHSGANVLTF
>.|.|TRBV30|TRBJ1-4
TGTGCCTGGAATCGAGGGGCTAATGAAAAACTGTTTTTT
CAWNRGANEKLFF
>.|.|TRBV6-6|TRBJ2-7
TGTGCCAGCCACGGGCAGGGATCCTACGAGCAGTACTTC
CASHGQGSYEQYF